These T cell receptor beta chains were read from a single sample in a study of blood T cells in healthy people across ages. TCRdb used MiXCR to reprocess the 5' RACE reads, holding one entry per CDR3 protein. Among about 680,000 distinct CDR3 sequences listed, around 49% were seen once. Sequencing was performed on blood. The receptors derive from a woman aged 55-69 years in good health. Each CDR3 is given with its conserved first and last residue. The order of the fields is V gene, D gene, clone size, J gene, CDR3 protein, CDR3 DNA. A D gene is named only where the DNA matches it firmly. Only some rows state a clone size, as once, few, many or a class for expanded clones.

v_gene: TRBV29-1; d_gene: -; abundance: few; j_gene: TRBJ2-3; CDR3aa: CSVVWDTQYF; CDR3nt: TGCAGCGTTGTCTGGGATACGCAGTATTTT
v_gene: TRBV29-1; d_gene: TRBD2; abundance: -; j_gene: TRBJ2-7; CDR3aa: CSGFLAGGGEQYF; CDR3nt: TGCAGCGGGTTCCTAGCGGGAGGTGGCGAGCAGTACTTC
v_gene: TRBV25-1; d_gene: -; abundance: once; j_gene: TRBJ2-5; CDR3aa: CASSDTLRGTQYF; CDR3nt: TGTGCCAGCAGTGATACACTCCGGGGGACCCAGTACTTC
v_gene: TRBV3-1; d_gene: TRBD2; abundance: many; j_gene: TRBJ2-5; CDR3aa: CASSQGTAGGETQYF; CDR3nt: TGTGCCAGCAGCCAAGGAACGGCGGGAGGAGAGACCCAGTACTTC
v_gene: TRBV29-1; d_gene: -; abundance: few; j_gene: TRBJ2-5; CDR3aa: CSVEGDVQETQYF; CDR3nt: TGCAGCGTTGAAGGGGACGTCCAAGAGACCCAGTACTTC
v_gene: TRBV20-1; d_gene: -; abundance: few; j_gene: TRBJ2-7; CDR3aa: CSATDATYEQYF; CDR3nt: TGCAGTGCTACGGACGCTACCTACGAGCAGTACTTC
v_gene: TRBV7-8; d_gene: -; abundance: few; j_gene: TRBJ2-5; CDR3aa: CASSLSLSESQETQYF; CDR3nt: TGTGCCAGCAGCTTAAGTTTATCGGAGTCCCAAGAGACCCAGTACTTC
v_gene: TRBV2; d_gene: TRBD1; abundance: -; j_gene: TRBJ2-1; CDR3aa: CAGRGDSSYNEQFF; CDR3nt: TGTGCCGGCAGAGGGGACAGCTCCTACAATGAGCAGTTCTTC
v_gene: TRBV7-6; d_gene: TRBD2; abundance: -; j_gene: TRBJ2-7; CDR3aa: CASSLLAGDRYEQYF; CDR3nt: TGTGCCAGCAGCTTACTAGCGGGAGATCGATACGAGCAGTACTTC
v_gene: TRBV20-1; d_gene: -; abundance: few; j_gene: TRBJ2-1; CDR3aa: CSASPRGGDNEQFF; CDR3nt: TGCAGTGCCAGCCCCAGGGGGGGGGACAATGAGCAGTTCTTC
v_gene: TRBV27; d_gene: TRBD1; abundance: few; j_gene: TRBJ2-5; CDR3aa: CASSYNRGRETQYF; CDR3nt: TGTGCCAGCAGTTACAACAGGGGTAGGGAGACCCAGTACTTC
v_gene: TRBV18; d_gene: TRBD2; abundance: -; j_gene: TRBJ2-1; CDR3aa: CASSKLAGGSYNEQFF; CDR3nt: TGTGCCAGCTCAAAACTAGCGGGAGGGTCCTACAATGAGCAGTTCTTC
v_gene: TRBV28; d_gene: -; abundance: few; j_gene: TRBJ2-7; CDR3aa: CASSSGVLGTYEQYF; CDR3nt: TGTGCCAGCAGTTCAGGGGTTTTGGGGACCTACGAGCAGTACTTC
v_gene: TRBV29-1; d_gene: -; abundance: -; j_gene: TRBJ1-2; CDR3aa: CSVQPLTLGYTF; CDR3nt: TGCAGCGTCCAACCCCTCACACTAGGCTACACCTTC
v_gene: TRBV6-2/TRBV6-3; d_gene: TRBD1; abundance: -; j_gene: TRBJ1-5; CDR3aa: CASSAAGGYQPQHF; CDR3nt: TGTGCCAGCTCGGCGGCAGGGGGCTATCAGCCCCAGCATTTT
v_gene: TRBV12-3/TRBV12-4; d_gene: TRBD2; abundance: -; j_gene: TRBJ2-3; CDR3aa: CASSLSGGGRDTQYF; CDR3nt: TGTGCCAGCAGTTTGAGCGGGGGTGGTCGGGATACGCAGTATTTT
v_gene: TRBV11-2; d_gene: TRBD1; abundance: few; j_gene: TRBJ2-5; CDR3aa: CASSLGGTGQETQYF; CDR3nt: TGTGCCAGCAGCTTAGGGGGGACAGGACAAGAGACCCAGTACTTC
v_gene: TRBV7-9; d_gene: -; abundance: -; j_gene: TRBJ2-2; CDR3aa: CASSLNVGGIVPHTGELFF; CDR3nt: TGTGCCAGCAGCCTGAACGTTGGGGGAATTGTTCCTCACACCGGGGAGCTGTTTTTT
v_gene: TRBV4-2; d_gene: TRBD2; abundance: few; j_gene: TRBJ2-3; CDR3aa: CASSQGGEGILHGTDTQYF; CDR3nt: TGTGCCAGCAGCCAAGGTGGGGAGGGAATCCTCCATGGCACAGATACGCAGTATTTT
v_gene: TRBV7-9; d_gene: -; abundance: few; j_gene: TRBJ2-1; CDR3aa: CASSLLGVAESYNEQFF; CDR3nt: TGTGCCAGCAGCCTGTTGGGGGTAGCGGAGTCCTACAATGAGCAGTTCTTC
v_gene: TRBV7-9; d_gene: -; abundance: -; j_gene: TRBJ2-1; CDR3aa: CASSLRETYEQFF; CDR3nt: TGTGCCAGCAGCTTACGGGAAACCTACGAGCAGTTCTTC
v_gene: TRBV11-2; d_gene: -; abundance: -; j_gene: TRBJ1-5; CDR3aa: CASSLAGQKNQPQHF; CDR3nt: TGTGCCAGCAGCCTTGCCGGGCAGAAAAATCAGCCCCAGCATTTT
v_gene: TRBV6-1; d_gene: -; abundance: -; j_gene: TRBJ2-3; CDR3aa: CASGNGTSSTDTQYF; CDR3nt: TGTGCCAGTGGAAACGGTACCTCTAGCACAGATACGCAGTATTTT
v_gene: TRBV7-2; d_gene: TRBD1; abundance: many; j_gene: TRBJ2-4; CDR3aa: CASSGQTGGGTKNIQYF; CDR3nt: TGTGCCAGCAGCGGCCAGACAGGGGGCGGGACCAAAAACATTCAGTACTTC
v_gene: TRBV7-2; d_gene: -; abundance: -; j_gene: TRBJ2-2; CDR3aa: CASSLVRRVDTGELFF; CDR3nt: TGTGCCAGCAGCTTAGTTCGCAGGGTCGACACCGGGGAGCTGTTTTTT
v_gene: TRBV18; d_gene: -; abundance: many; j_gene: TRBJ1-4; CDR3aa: CASSPGQNYEKLFF; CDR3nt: TGTGCCAGCTCTCCCGGACAGAACTATGAAAAACTGTTTTTT
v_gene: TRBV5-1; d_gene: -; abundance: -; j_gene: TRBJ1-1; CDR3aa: CASSWVGGVNTEAFF; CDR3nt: TGCGCCAGCAGCTGGGTCGGAGGGGTGAACACTGAAGCTTTCTTT
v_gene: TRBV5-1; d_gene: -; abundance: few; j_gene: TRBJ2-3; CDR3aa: CASSSAQGMAAGSQYF; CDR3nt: TGCGCCAGCAGCTCGGCTCAGGGTATGGCGGCAGGTTCGCAGTATTTT
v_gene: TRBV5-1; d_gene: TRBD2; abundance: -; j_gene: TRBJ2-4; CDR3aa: CASSLGGTGMREQYF; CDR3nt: TGCGCCAGCAGCCTGGGGGGAACGGGGATGCGGGAGCAGTACTTC
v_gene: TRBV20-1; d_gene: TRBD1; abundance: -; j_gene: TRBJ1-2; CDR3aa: CSAGTGGGYGYTF; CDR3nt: TGCAGTGCTGGGACAGGGGGCGGCTATGGCTACACCTTC
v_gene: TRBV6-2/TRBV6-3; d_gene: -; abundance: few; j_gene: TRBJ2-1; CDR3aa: CASTQYNEQFF; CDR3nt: TGTGCCAGCACCCAGTACAATGAGCAGTTCTTC
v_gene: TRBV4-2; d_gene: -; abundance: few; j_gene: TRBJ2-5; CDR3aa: CASSQESRVQETQYF; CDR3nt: TGTGCCAGCAGCCAAGAGTCGCGGGTCCAAGAGACCCAGTACTTC
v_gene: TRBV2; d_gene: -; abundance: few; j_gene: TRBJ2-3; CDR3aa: CAITEQGTSDTQYF; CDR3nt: TGTGCCATCACGGAGCAGGGAACTTCAGATACGCAGTATTTT
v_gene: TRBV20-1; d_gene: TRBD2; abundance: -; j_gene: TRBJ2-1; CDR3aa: CSARSLAGASYNEQFF; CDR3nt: TGCAGTGCTCGGAGTCTAGCGGGAGCCTCCTACAATGAGCAGTTCTTC
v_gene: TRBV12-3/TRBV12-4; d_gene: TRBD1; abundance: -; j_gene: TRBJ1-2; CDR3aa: CASNFEGTGDSYGYTF; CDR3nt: TGTGCCAGCAATTTTGAAGGGACAGGGGATAGCTATGGCTACACCTTC
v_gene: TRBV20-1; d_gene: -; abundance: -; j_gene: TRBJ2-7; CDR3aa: CSASYDGSYEQYF; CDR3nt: TGCAGTGCTAGCTACGACGGCTCCTACGAGCAGTACTTC
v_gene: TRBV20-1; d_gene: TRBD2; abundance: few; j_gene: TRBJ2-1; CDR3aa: CSARLAGVTEQFF; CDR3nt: TGCAGTGCTAGGCTAGCGGGAGTTACTGAGCAGTTCTTC
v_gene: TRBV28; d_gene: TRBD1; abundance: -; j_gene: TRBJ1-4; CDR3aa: CASSLGDRSEKLFF; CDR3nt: TGTGCCAGCAGTTTAGGGGACAGGAGTGAAAAACTGTTTTTT
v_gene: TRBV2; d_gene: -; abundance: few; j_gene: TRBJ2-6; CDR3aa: CASSDGRAGANVLTF; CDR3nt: TGTGCCAGCTCTGACGGGCGTGCTGGGGCCAACGTCCTGACTTTC
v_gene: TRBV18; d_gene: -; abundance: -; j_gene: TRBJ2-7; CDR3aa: CASSPPVTLYEQYF; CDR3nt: TGTGCCAGCTCACCACCTGTGACACTCTACGAGCAGTACTTC
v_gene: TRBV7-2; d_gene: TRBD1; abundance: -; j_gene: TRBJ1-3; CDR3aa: CASSLDRGFGNTIYF; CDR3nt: TGTGCCAGCAGCTTGGACAGGGGGTTTGGGAACACCATATATTTT
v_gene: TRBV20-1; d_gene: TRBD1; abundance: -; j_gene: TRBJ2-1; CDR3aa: CSASQGAVEQFF; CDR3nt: TGCAGTGCTAGTCAGGGGGCTGTAGAGCAGTTCTTC
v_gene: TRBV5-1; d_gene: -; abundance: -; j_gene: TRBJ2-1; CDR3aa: CASSLYLNSKEQFF; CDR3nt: TGCGCCAGCAGCTTGTACTTAAATTCTAAAGAGCAGTTCTTC
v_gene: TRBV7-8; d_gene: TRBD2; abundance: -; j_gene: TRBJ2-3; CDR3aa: CASSPLGTSGTDTQYF; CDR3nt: TGTGCCAGCAGCCCCCTAGGAACTAGCGGGACAGATACGCAGTATTTT
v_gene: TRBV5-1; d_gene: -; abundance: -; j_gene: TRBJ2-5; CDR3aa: CASSLEFAGETQYF; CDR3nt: TGCGCCAGCAGCTTGGAATTTGCAGGGGAGACCCAGTACTTC
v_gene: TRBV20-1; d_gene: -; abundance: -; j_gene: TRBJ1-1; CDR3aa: CSATRDTNTEAFF; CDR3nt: TGCAGTGCTACCCGGGACACGAACACTGAAGCTTTCTTT
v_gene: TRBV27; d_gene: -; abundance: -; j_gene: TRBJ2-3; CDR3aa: CASRTGTRSRDTQYF; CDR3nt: TGTGCCAGCAGAACCGGGACACGGTCTAGGGATACGCAGTATTTT
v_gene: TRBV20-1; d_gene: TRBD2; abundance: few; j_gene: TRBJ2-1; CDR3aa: CSARDPTSGRGYNEQFF; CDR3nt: TGCAGTGCTAGAGATCCCACTAGCGGGAGGGGTTACAATGAGCAGTTCTTC
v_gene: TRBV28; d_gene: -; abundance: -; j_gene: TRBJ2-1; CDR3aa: CASSEPTGLGHNEQFF; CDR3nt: TGTGCCAGCAGTGAGCCAACAGGCCTAGGGCACAATGAGCAGTTCTTC
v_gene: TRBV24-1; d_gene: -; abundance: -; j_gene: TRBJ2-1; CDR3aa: CATSSTRTHWRVEQFF; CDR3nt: TGTGCCACCAGTTCGACTAGGACCCATTGGCGGGTTGAGCAGTTCTTC
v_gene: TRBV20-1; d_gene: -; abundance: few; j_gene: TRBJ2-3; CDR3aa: CSAIRGGDTQYF; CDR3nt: TGCAGTGCTATAAGGGGTGGGGATACGCAGTATTTT
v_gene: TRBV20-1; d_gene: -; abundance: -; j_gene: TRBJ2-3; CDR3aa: CSATSTDNFADTQYF; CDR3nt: TGCAGTGCCACTTCGACAGATAATTTCGCAGATACGCAGTATTTT
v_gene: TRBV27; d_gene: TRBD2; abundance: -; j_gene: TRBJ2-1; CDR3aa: CASSLKGRGGRFEQFF; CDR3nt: TGTGCCAGCAGCCTGAAAGGGCGGGGAGGGAGGTTTGAGCAGTTCTTC
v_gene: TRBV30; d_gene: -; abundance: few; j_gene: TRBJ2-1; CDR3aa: CAWSLDSYNEQFF; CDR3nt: TGTGCCTGGAGTCTTGACTCCTACAATGAGCAGTTCTTC
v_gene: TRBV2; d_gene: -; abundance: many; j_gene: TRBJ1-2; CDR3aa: CASGGLGYTF; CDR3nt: TGTGCCAGCGGAGGCCTCGGCTACACCTTC
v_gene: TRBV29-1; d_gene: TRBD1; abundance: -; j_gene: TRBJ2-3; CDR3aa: CSASDRPSDTQYF; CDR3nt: TGCAGCGCCTCGGACAGGCCCTCAGATACGCAGTATTTT
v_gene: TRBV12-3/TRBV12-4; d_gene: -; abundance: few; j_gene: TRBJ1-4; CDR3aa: CASSSLGFSEKLFF; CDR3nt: TGTGCCAGCAGTTCGCTGGGGTTCAGTGAAAAACTGTTTTTT
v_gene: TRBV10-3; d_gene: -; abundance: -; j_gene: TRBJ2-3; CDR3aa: CAIRGQDTQYF; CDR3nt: TGTGCCATCAGGGGTCAAGATACGCAGTATTTT
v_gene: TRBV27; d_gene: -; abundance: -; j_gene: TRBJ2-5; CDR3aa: CASGGEETQYF; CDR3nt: TGTGCCAGCGGGGGAGAGGAGACCCAGTACTTC